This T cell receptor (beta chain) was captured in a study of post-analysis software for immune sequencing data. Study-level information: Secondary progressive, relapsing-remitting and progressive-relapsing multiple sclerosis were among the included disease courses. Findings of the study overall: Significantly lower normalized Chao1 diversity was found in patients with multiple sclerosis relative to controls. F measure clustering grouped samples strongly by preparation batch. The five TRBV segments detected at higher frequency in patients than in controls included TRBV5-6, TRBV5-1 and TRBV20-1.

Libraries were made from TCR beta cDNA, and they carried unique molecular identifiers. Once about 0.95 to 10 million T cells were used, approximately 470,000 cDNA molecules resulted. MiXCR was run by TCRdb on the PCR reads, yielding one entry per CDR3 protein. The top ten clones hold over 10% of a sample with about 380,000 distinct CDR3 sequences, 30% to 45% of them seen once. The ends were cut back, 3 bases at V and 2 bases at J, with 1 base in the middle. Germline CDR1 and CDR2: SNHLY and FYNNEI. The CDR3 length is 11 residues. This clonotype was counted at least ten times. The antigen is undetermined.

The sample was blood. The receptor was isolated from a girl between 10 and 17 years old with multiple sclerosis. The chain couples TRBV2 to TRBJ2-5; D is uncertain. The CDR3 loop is CASSEQETQYF. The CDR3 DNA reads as TGTGCCAGCAGTGAGCAAGAGACCCAGTACTTC. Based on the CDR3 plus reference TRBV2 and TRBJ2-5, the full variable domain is EPEVTQTPSHQVTQMGQEVILRCVPISNHLYFYWYRQILGQKVEFLVSFYNNEISEKSEIFDDQFSVERPDGSNFTLKIRSTKLEDSAMYFCASSEQETQYFGPGTRLLVL.